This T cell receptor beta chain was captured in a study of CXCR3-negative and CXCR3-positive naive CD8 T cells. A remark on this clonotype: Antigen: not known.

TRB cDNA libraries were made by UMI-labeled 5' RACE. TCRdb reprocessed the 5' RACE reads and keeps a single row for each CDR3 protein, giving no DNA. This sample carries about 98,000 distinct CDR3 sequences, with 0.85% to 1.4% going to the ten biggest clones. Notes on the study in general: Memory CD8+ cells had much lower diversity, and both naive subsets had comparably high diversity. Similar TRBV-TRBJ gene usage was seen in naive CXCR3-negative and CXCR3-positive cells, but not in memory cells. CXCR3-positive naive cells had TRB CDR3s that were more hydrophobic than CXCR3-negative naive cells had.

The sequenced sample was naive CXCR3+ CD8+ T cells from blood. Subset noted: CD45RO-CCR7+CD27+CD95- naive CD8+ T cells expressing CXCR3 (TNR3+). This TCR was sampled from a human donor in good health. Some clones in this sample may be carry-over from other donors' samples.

CDR3 in amino acids: CASSLKGGVHGYTF. The rearrangement links TRBV7-3 to TRBJ1-2; TCRdb picks TRBD1, but there is no DNA to check that call. Germline values: CDR1 SGHTA, CDR2 FQGTGA. The CDR3 is 14 amino acids.